Below, 16 T cell receptor beta chains from the same sample are listed, as sequenced in a study of cytomegalovirus exposure and HLA in healthy donors. The data were produced by immunoSEQ multiplex PCR, yet TCRdb's version contains in-frame clones alone and is incomplete. This table has 220,000 or so clones, approximately 82% appearing once. Sequenced sample: PBMCs. These TCRs come from a woman younger than 35 in good health and CMV-seronegative.

A single count supports this clone. The gene calls are TRBV18 and TRBJ1-2; D perhaps matches TRBD1 (5 bases). This CDR3 is 14 amino acids long. CDR1 is KGHSH, CDR2 LQKENI, per germline. V was shortened by 0 bases and J by 4 bases, with 9 bases between the two germline ends. CDR3 sequence reads: CASSPPRVAYGYTF. The CDR3 DNA reads TGTGCCAGCTCACCACCCAGGGTAGCCTATGGCTACACCTTC.

The chain employs TRBV6-5 and TRBJ1-1; 11 bases align to TRBD1. Trimming cost V 8 bases and J 6 bases; bases outside gene matches: 11. CDR1 MNHEY and CDR2 SVGAGI come from the germline V gene. The CDR3 has 15 residues. DNA of the CDR3: TGTGCCAGCTGCCAGGACAGGGGGCGCTTACCTGAAGCTTTCTTT. Translating gives CASCQDRGRLPEAFF.

In its sample, this clone was seen once. The V gene is TRBV28, the J gene TRBJ2-7; D is perhaps TRBD1 (5 bases). The CDR3 length is 14 residues. The V end was cut by 3 bases, the J end by 5 bases, with 14 bases between. The germline V gene encodes CDR1 MDHEN and CDR2 SYDVKM. DNA for the CDR3: TGTGCCAGCAGTTTGCAGGGCAGGGCCCACGAGCAGTACTTC. Translating it yields CASSLQGRAHEQYF.

The V and J genes are TRBV5-1 and TRBJ2-1, with D possibly TRBD2 on 6 matching bases. Looked up from germline, CDR1 is SGHRS and CDR2 is YFSETQ. The length of the CDR3 is 13 residues. The V gene lost 0 bases and the J gene lost 10 bases, with 11 bases spanning the gap. The CDR3 sequence: CASSLAPGREQFF. As DNA, the CDR3 is TGCGCCAGCAGCTTGGCCCCCGGGAGAGAGCAGTTCTTC. Using reference TRBV5-1 and TRBJ2-1 for the parts outside the CDR3, the full variable domain is KAGVTQTPRYLIKTRGQQVTLSCSPISGHRSVSWYQQTPGQGLQFLFEYFSETQRNKGNFPGRFSGRQFSNSRSEMNVSTLELGDSALYLCASSLAPGREQFFGPGTRLTVL.

This chain uses TRBV5-1 with TRBJ2-2; D not resolved. Trimming shortened V by 0 bases and J by 4 bases, and 7 bases separated the two germline ends. CDR3 size: 14 residues. The germline V gene has CDR1 SGHRS and CDR2 YFSETQ. The CDR3 loop is CASSLGSGTGELFF. DNA for the CDR3: TGCGCCAGCAGCTTGGGGTCCGGCACCGGGGAGCTGTTTTTT.

The chain recombines TRBV19 with TRBJ1-4, with D possibly matching TRBD1 (6 bases). Germline CDR1 LNHDA, CDR2 SQIVND (reference sequence). V lost 4 bases and J lost 8, with 17 bases in between. The length of the CDR3 is 15 residues. CDR3 DNA sequence: TGTGCCAGTAGTAGCCCTAGCCAGGGGCAGGAAAAACTGTTTTTT. Its protein is CASSSPSQGQEKLFF.

The chain joins TRBV6-5 to TRBJ2-2; D uncertain. The CDR3 contains 16 residues. V was cut by 0 bases and J by 2 bases, with 10 bases left in between. Germline CDR1 reads MNHEY; CDR2 reads SVGAGI. CDR3 region: CASSYSGSSNTGELFF. CDR3 coding DNA: TGTGCCAGCAGTTACTCCGGCAGTTCTAACACCGGGGAGCTGTTTTTT.

J is TRBJ2-7 and V is TRBV27; TRBD2 aligns across 8 bases. The CDR3 has 16 residues. Germline V CDR1 and CDR2: MNHEY, SMNVEV (reference sequence). The ends lost 4 bases at V and 6 bases at J; junction bases unmatched: 14. CDR3 protein: CASSSPPGSGALEQYF. CDR3 nucleotides: TGTGCCAGCAGTTCTCCCCCGGGTAGCGGGGCTCTCGAGCAGTACTTC.

Only one count was recorded for this clone. As DNA, the CDR3 is TGTGCCAGCAGCTTGGGACACCGGGGGTCTGCCACCGGGGAGCTGTTTTTT. Translation gives CASSLGHRGSATGELFF. J is TRBJ2-2 and V is TRBV11-2, with D perhaps being TRBD1 or TRBD2 (6 bases each). The CDR3 totals 17 residues. CDR1 and CDR2 (germline): SGHAT, FQNNGV. The V end lost 3 bases, the J end lost 4 bases, and 18 bases lay between the germline ends.

This sequence joins TRBV7-3 and TRBJ2-1; 9 bases align to TRBD2. This CDR3 has 16 amino acids. Germline trimming cut 4 bases from V and 8 bases from J; bases unmatched to any gene: 12. Germline CDR1 is SGHTA and CDR2 is FQGTGA. CDR3 nucleotide sequence: TGTGCCAGCAGCTCGATAGGACTAGCGAGTTTTCATGAGCAGTTCTTC. This codes for CASSSIGLASFHEQFF.

This clone showed up just once. The V call is TRBV5-1, the J call TRBJ2-1, with 9 bases lining up with TRBD2. V lost 0 bases and J lost 8; bases outside the gene matches: 6. Germline V CDR1 and CDR2: SGHRS, YFSETQ. The CDR3 spans 15 residues. Here the CDR3 reads CASSLDISGSYEQFF. Here the CDR3 DNA reads TGCGCCAGCAGCTTGGATATTAGCGGGAGCTATGAGCAGTTCTTC.

This clone was observed once. The rearrangement links TRBV19 to TRBJ1-1; no clear D gene. V was trimmed by 5 bases and J by 0 bases, leaving 13 bases between them. The germline gives CDR1 LNHDA, CDR2 SQIVND (reference sequence). This CDR3 contains 15 residues. The CDR3 protein is CASSPPAGLNTEAFF. CDR3 sequence (DNA): TGTGCCAGTAGTCCTCCAGCTGGGTTGAACACTGAAGCTTTCTTT. Full variable domain (rest looked up from reference TRBV19 and TRBJ1-1): DGGITQSPKYLFRKEGQNVTLSCEQNLNHDAMYWYRQDPGQGLRLIYYSQIVNDFQKGDIAEGYSVSREKKESFPLTVTSAQKNPTAFYLCASSPPAGLNTEAFFGQGTRLTVV.

As to this clone: At one end the junction does not follow the germline gene, possibly because of a read error. The CDR3 bases are TGCAGGCCGCGACTAGCCGAGGGGGACTTC. Translated, it gives CRPRLAEGDF. V and J are TRBV20-1 and TRBJ2-4; weak D call: TRBD2 (7 bases). The CDR3 runs to 10 residues. Per germline, CDR1 DFQATT and CDR2 SNEGSKA (reference sequence).

Here the CDR3 reads CASTPQAPDTQYF. DNA for the CDR3: TGTGCCAGTACCCCCCAGGCCCCAGATACGCAGTATTTT. The chain couples TRBV2 to TRBJ2-3; unclear D gene. Per germline, CDR1 SNHLY and CDR2 FYNNEI. The CDR3 is made up of 13 amino acids. Trimming cost V 9 bases and J 4 bases, with 14 bases left between them.

The chain has TRBV14 and TRBJ2-7; D is uncertain. Trimming took off 4 bases at V and 2 bases at J, with 12 bases between the two ends. This CDR3 has 14 residues. Germline CDR1 SGHDN, CDR2 FVKESK. The CDR3 sequence: CASSLALVPYEQYF. In DNA form, the CDR3 reads TGTGCCAGCAGCCTGGCTCTCGTACCCTACGAGCAGTACTTC.

The chain combines TRBV6-1 with TRBJ2-1; 10 bases agree with TRBD2. Germline V gene sequence: CDR1 MNHNS, CDR2 SASEGT. The CDR3 has 17 residues. J lost 4 bases, V lost 4 bases, and 10 bases had no gene match. The CDR3 sequence: CASSGIGSGGRYNEQFF. As DNA, the CDR3 is TGTGCCAGCAGTGGGATAGGTAGCGGGGGGAGATACAATGAGCAGTTCTTC.